The present entry profiles one TCR beta chain with its context. One end of the junction varies from germline; a read error may be responsible. The data were taken from a study of technical replicates of blood from a few donors. Assay used: immunoSEQ multiplex PCR; TCRdb lists only in-frame clones, some missing. In the table there are roughly 87,000 clones, roughly 94% of which are singletons. The CDR3 has 15 residues. CDR1 and CDR2 (germline): SSHAT, FNYEAQ (reference sequence). The sequenced sample was T cells isolated from PBMCs. This sequence was found in a human donor in good health. The chain carries TRBV7-7 and TRBJ2-5; 9 nucleotides line up with TRBD2. Here the CDR3 reads CASSLVGGGAETQYF. For the CDR3, the DNA is TGTGCTAGCAGCTTAGTTGGCGGGGGGGCCGAGACCCAGTACTTC.